These 21 T cell receptor beta chains were all obtained from the same sample, sequenced in a study of T cell changes during pregnancy in multiple sclerosis. Produced via immunoSEQ multiplex PCR; TCRdb's table is partial and in-frame only. The sample shows about 75,000 clones, nearly 95% of them seen only once. This specimen was CD4+ T cells from peripheral blood mononuclear cells, taken after pregnancy. Receptors were obtained from a female donor with multiple sclerosis, enrolled in a pregnancy study.

The chain uses TRBV19 and TRBJ2-3; 8 positions agree with TRBD2. V lost 7 bases and J lost 4; bases outside the gene matches: 4. Germline V gene lookup returns CDR1 LNHDA and CDR2 SQIVND (reference sequence). The CDR3 sequence is 13 residues long. The CDR3 nucleotides are TGTGCCAGTACCCCGGGACTAGCAGATACGCAGTATTTT. Its translation is CASTPGLADTQYF.

V and J are TRBV11-3 and TRBJ2-1; TRBD2 matches 7 bases. This CDR3 is 16 amino acids long. Per the germline V gene, CDR1 is SGHNT and CDR2 is YENEEA. Trimming took 1 base from V and 5 from J; bases not matched to a gene: 8. The CDR3: CASSLGSSGGDNEQFF. CDR3 nucleotides: TGTGCCAGCAGCTTAGGGTCTAGCGGAGGGGACAATGAGCAGTTCTTC.

The rearrangement uses TRBV28 and TRBJ1-4; D ambiguous. Trimming cost V 5 bases and J 8 bases, with 21 bases left between them. The CDR3 contains 16 residues. Germline V gene lookup returns CDR1 MDHEN and CDR2 SYDVKM. The CDR3 protein is CASSLTGEVLGEKLFF. In DNA form, the CDR3 reads TGTGCCAGCAGTCTCACCGGGGAGGTCCTTGGGGAAAAACTGTTTTTT.

The chain joins TRBV6-5 to TRBJ2-3; TRBD2 aligns across 10 bases. V dropped 1 base and J dropped 5; count of bases not matched to a gene: 3. This CDR3 region has 15 residues. Germline V gene sequence: CDR1 MNHEY, CDR2 SVGAGI. In DNA, the CDR3 is TGTGCCAGCAGTTACTTAGCGGGAGGTGGAGATACGCAGTATTTT. Residues: CASSYLAGGGDTQYF.

The chain recombines TRBV30 with TRBJ1-2, with D possibly being TRBD1 (6 bases). CDR1 is GTSNPN, CDR2 SVGIG, per germline (reference sequence). The length of the CDR3 is 13 residues. The V and J ends lost 3 bases and 4 bases respectively, with 12 bases between them. The CDR3 sequence: CAWSRTETYGYTF. The CDR3 DNA reads as TGTGCCTGGAGCAGGACAGAAACCTATGGCTACACCTTC.

The gene calls are TRBV27 and TRBJ2-7, with 11 nucleotides matching TRBD2. The CDR3 length is 16 residues. Germline V CDR1 and CDR2: MNHEY, SMNVEV (reference sequence). The V gene end was trimmed by 3 bases and the J gene end by 6 bases; junction bases not matched to a gene: 10. The CDR3, as DNA: TGTGCCAGCAGTTTCCTCATAGCGGGAGGGCCACGCGAGCAGTACTTC. Amino acids: CASSFLIAGGPREQYF.

This clone was counted a few times. This chain links TRBV18 with TRBJ1-1; D is unresolved. From germline, CDR1 is KGHSH and CDR2 LQKENI. This CDR3 spans 13 amino acids. The germline V and J ends were trimmed by 6 bases and 0 bases, with 8 bases remaining between them. The CDR3 coding sequence is TGTGCCAGCTCCAACGGGGTGAACACTGAAGCTTTCTTT. Protein: CASSNGVNTEAFF.

The chain recombines TRBV2 with TRBJ2-7; 11 nucleotides align to TRBD1. V shed 11 bases and J 1 base; nucleotides not matched to a gene: 7. In germline, CDR1 is SNHLY, CDR2 FYNNEI. The CDR3 totals 14 residues. The CDR3 DNA follows: TGTGCCGGAAAGGGACAGGGGGGTTCCTACGAGCAGTACTTC. Protein product: CAGKGQGGSYEQYF.

This sequence joins TRBV7-2 and TRBJ1-1, with 11 bases aligning to TRBD1. Germline CDR1 reads SGHTA; CDR2 reads FQGNSA. J gave up 3 bases and V 1 base, and 4 bases lay outside the gene matches. The length of the CDR3 is 16 residues. CDR3 DNA sequence: TGTGCCAGCAGCTTAGGGACAGGGGGCAGTTACACTGAAGCTTTCTTT. This sequence encodes CASSLGTGGSYTEAFF.

The chain employs TRBV5-1 and TRBJ2-1, with 10 bases identical to TRBD2. The V segment lost 0 bases and the J segment 7 bases; nucleotides outside the gene matches: 10. Germline V CDR1 and CDR2: SGHRS, YFSETQ. This CDR3 region has 17 residues. CDR3 loop: CASSLGILAGVSNEQFF. CDR3 sequence (DNA): TGCGCCAGCAGCTTGGGAATCCTAGCGGGAGTAAGTAATGAGCAGTTCTTC.

This clone showed up just a few times. V is TRBV7-3 and J is TRBJ1-1, with D tentatively TRBD1 (5 bases). The CDR3 sequence is 13 residues long. V gave up 5 bases and J gave up 1 base, with 8 bases separating them. Germline CDR1 SGHTA, CDR2 FQGTGA. This chain's CDR3 is CASSQGANTEAFF. The CDR3 nucleotides are TGTGCCAGCAGCCAGGGTGCGAACACTGAAGCTTTCTTT.

The chain joins TRBV28 to TRBJ2-3; possibly TRBD2 for D (5 bases). Trimming removed 5 bases at V and 0 bases at J, with 21 bases between. The germline gives CDR1 MDHEN, CDR2 SYDVKM. The CDR3 has 18 residues. The CDR3 nucleotides are TGTGCCAGCAGTCCCCCACCCCCCAACCGGGGAAGCACAGATACGCAGTATTTT. This sequence encodes CASSPPPPNRGSTDTQYF. The complete variable domain, with remaining parts taken from reference TRBV28 and TRBJ2-3, reads DVKVTQSSRYLVKRTGEKVFLECVQDMDHENMFWYRQDPGLGLRLIYFSYDVKMKEKGDIPEGYSVSREKKERFSLILESASTNQTSMYLCASSPPPPNRGSTDTQYFGPGTRLTVL.

This clone was seen once. V is TRBV9 and J is TRBJ2-5, with 10 bases matching TRBD2. CDR1 is SGDLS, CDR2 YYNGEE, per germline. The trim removed 0 bases at V and 5 bases at J, leaving 4 bases unmatched. The CDR3 runs to 15 residues. The CDR3 DNA follows: TGTGCCAGCAGCGTAGCAGGGACTAGCGACGAGACCCAGTACTTC. Protein sequence: CASSVAGTSDETQYF.

V is TRBV28 and J is TRBJ2-2, with a tentative D call TRBD1 (5 bases). Germline V gene sequence: CDR1 MDHEN, CDR2 SYDVKM. Trimming removed 9 bases from V and 4 bases from J, with 21 bases in between. This CDR3 comprises 16 residues. The DNA for the CDR3 is TGTGCCAGTTCCAGTCAGGGCCCTATCTCCACCGGGGAGCTGTTTTTT. The encoded protein is CASSSQGPISTGELFF.

CDR3 sequence reads: CASSLYGGLRGSSYEQYF. The CDR3 nucleotides are TGTGCCAGCAGCCTATACGGGGGGTTGCGGGGGAGCTCCTACGAGCAGTACTTC. This chain connects TRBV27 to TRBJ2-7, with 7 bases lining up with TRBD2. This CDR3 region has 18 residues. V lost 6 bases and J lost 0; bases outside the gene matches: 17. CDR1 and CDR2 from the germline V gene are MNHEY and SMNVEV (reference sequence).

In this sample, this clone turned up a few times. J is TRBJ1-3 and V is TRBV2; no firm D call. The CDR3 contains 17 residues. Between the trimmed V and J ends, which lost 9 bases and 2 bases, there was a span of 23 bases. Per germline, CDR1 SNHLY and CDR2 FYNNEI. CDR3 residues: CASSLAGRLRTGNTIYF. The CDR3 DNA is TGTGCCAGTTCACTAGCCGGCCGGCTGAGAACTGGAAACACCATATATTTT.

The rearrangement links TRBV28 to TRBJ2-3; D gene unclear. The CDR3 runs to 15 residues. The germline CDR1 and CDR2 sequences are MDHEN and SYDVKM. V lost 6 bases, J lost 1 base, and 14 bases lay in between. CDR3 sequence: CASRKRRIGTDTQYF. The CDR3 DNA is TGTGCCAGCAGGAAACGGAGAATCGGCACAGATACGCAGTATTTT.

The V call is TRBV2, the J call TRBJ2-7; 11 positions agree with TRBD2. This CDR3 has 17 residues. J was trimmed by 0 bases and V by 3 bases; bases with no gene match: 7. Germline V CDR1 and CDR2: SNHLY, FYNNEI. CDR3 coding DNA: TGTGCCAGCAGTGATGTAGCGGGAGGGCCGGGCTCCTACGAGCAGTACTTC. It translates to CASSDVAGGPGSYEQYF.

This chain links TRBV7-9 with TRBJ2-5; 8 bases agree with TRBD2. In germline, CDR1 is SEHNR, CDR2 FQNEAQ (reference sequence). Trimming cost V 0 bases and J 10 bases; bases outside gene matches: 13. The CDR3 has 16 residues. The chain's CDR3 is CASSLALAGPVRDQYF. In DNA form, the CDR3 reads TGTGCCAGCAGCTTAGCGCTAGCGGGCCCGGTTCGTGACCAGTACTTC. Filled out from reference TRBV7-9 and TRBJ2-5, the complete variable domain reads DTGVSQNPRHKITKRGQNVTFRCDPISEHNRLYWYRQTLGQGPEFLTYFQNEAQLEKSRLLSDRFSAERPKGSFSTLEIQRTEQGDSAMYLCASSLALAGPVRDQYFGPGTRLLVL.

V is TRBV4-3 and J is TRBJ2-7; D call uncertain. V was shortened by 3 bases and J by 2 bases, with 11 bases between the two germline ends. This CDR3 spans 14 amino acids. Germline lookup yields CDR1 LGHNA and CDR2 YSLEER. The CDR3: CASSQTAVAYEQYF. The CDR3 region has the DNA TGCGCCAGCAGCCAGACGGCGGTGGCCTACGAGCAGTACTTC.

V gene TRBV28 combines with J gene TRBJ2-7; TRBD1 agrees at 8 bases. V lost 3 bases and J lost 6; bases outside the gene matches: 10. The germline V gene has CDR1 MDHEN and CDR2 SYDVKM. The CDR3 runs to 15 residues. In DNA form, the CDR3 reads TGTGCCAGCAGTTTTAGGGGCAGGGGGCGCGGCGAGCAGTACTTC. Protein sequence: CASSFRGRGRGEQYF.